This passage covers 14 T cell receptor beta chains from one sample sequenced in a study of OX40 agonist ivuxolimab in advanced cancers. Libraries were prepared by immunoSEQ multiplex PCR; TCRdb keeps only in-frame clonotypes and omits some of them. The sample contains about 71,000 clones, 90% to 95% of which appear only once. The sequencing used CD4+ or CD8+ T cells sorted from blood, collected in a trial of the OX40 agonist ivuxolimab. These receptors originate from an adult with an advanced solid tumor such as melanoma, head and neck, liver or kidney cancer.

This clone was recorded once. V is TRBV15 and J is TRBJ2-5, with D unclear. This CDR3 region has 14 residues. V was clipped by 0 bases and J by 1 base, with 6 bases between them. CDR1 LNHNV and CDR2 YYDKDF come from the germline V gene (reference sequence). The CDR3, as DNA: TGTGCCACCAGCAGAGATAGGCTCCAAGAGACCCAGTACTTC. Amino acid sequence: CATSRDRLQETQYF.

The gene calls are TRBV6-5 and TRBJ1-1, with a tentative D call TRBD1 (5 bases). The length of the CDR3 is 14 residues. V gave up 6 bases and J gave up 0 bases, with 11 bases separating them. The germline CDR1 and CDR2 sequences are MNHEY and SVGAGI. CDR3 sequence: CASSPAGMNTEAFF. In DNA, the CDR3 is TGTGCCAGCAGCCCCGCAGGGATGAACACTGAAGCTTTCTTT.

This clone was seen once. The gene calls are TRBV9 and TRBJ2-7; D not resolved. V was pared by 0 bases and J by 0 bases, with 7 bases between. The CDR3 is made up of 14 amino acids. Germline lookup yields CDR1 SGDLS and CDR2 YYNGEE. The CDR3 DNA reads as TGTGCCAGCAGCGTAGCGGCCGGCTCCTACGAGCAGTACTTC. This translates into CASSVAAGSYEQYF.

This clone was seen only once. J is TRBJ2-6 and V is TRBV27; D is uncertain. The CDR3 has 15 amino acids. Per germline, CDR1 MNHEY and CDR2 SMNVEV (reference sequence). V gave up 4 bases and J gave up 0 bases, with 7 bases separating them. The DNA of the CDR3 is TGTGCCAGCAGTTCACAGAGCTCTGGGGCCAACGTCCTGACTTTC. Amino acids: CASSSQSSGANVLTF.

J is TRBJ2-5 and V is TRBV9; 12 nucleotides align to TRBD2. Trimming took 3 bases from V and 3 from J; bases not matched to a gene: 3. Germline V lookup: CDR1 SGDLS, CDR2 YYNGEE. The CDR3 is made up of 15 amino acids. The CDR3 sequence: CASSGRLAGEETQYF. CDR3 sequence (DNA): TGTGCCAGCAGCGGGAGACTAGCGGGAGAAGAGACCCAGTACTTC.

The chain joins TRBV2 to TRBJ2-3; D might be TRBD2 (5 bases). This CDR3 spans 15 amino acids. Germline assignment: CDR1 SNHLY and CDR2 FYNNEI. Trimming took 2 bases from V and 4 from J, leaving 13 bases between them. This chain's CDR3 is CASSEWDGGADTQYF. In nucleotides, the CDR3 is TGTGCCAGCAGTGAATGGGATGGAGGCGCAGATACGCAGTATTTT.

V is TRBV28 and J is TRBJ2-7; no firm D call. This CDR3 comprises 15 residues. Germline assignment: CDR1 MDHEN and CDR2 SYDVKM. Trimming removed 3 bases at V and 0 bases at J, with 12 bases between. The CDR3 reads CASSFMGISSYEQYF. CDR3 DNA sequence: TGTGCCAGCAGTTTTATGGGCATCAGCTCCTACGAGCAGTACTTC.

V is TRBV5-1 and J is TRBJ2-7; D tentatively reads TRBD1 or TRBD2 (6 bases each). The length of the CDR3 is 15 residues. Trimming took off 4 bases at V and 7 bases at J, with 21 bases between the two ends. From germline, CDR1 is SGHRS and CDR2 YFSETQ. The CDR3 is CASSPDSAGSGEQYF. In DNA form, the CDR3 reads TGCGCCAGCAGCCCGGACAGTGCGGGGTCGGGAGAGCAGTACTTC.

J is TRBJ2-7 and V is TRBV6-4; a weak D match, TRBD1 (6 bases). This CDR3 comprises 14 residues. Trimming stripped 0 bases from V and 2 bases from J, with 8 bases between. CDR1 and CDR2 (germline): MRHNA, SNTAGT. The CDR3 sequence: CASSDSGQTYEQYF. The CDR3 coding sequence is TGTGCCAGCAGTGACTCCGGACAGACCTACGAGCAGTACTTC.

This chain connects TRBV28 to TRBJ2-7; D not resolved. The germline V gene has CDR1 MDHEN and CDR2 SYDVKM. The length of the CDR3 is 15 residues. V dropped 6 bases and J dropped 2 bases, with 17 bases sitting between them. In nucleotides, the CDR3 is TGTGCCAGCAGCTCAGACGTACGCCTACCCTACGAGCAGTACTTC. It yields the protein CASSSDVRLPYEQYF. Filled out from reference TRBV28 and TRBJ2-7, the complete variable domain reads DVKVTQSSRYLVKRTGEKVFLECVQDMDHENMFWYRQDPGLGLRLIYFSYDVKMKEKGDIPEGYSVSREKKERFSLILESASTNQTSMYLCASSSDVRLPYEQYFGPGTRLTVT.

CDR3 in amino acids: CASKSLTGGYEQYF. The CDR3 DNA is TGTGCCAGCAAATCCCTCACCGGGGGGTACGAGCAGTACTTC. The chain joins TRBV28 to TRBJ2-7; TRBD2 aligns across 7 bases. There are 14 residues in the CDR3. After removal of 7 bases from V and 4 bases from J, the junction contained 10 bases not matched to a gene. Germline V gives CDR1 MDHEN, CDR2 SYDVKM. The complete variable domain, with remaining parts taken from reference TRBV28 and TRBJ2-7, reads DVKVTQSSRYLVKRTGEKVFLECVQDMDHENMFWYRQDPGLGLRLIYFSYDVKMKEKGDIPEGYSVSREKKERFSLILESASTNQTSMYLCASKSLTGGYEQYFGPGTRLTVT.

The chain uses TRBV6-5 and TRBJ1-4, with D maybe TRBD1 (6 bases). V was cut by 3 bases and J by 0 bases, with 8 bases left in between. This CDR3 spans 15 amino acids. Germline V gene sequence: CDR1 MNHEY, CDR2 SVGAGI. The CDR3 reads CASSYGQTTNEKLFF. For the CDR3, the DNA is TGTGCCAGCAGTTATGGACAGACAACTAATGAAAAACTGTTTTTT.

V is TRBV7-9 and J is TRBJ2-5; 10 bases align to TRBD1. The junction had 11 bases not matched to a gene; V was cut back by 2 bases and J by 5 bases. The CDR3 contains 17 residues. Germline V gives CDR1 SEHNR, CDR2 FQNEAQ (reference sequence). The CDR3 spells CASSLSSGGQGLETQYF. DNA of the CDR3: TGTGCCAGCAGCTTAAGTTCCGGGGGACAGGGGTTGGAGACCCAGTACTTC.

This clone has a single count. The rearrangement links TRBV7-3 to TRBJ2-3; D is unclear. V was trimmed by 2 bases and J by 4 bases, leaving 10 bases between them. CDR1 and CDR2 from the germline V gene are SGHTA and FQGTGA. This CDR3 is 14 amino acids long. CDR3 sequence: CASSLVGGADTQYF. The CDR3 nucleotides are TGTGCCAGCAGCTTAGTCGGTGGGGCAGATACGCAGTATTTT.